The rows below give T cell receptor beta chains drawn from one sample of a study of PD-L1 blockade in urothelial cancer. Assay: immunoSEQ multiplex PCR; the TCRdb copy retains only in-frame clones and omits some. The top ten clones hold 10% of a sample with about 48,000 clones, more than 75% of them seen once. This specimen consisted of PBMCs, obtained around atezolizumab (anti-PD-L1) treatment. These receptors all stem from a man aged 55 to 69 with urothelial cancer. Both conserved end residues are part of each CDR3. D genes are given only for firm matches. Clone size appears in some rows only: once, few, many, or a class for an expanded clone.

>NA|NA|TRBJ2-1|TRBV4-3
CASSQDYVFIIKEQFF
TGCGCCAGCAGCCAAGACTACGTTTTCATCATCAAAGAGCAGTTCTTC
>few|NA|TRBJ1-1|TRBV6-1
CASSTTGLATEAFF
TGTGCCAGCAGTACTACAGGGTTGGCTACTGAAGCTTTCTTT
>NA|TRBD2|TRBJ2-2|TRBV27
CASSLPLAGGQVTGELFF
TGTGCCAGCAGTTTACCGCTAGCGGGGGGGCAAGTAACCGGGGAGCTGTTTTTT
>NA|NA|TRBJ1-5|TRBV2
CASSETTGWGGAPQHF
TGTGCCAGCAGTGAGACGACAGGATGGGGGGGTGCGCCCCAGCATTTT
>few|TRBD1|TRBJ2-3|TRBV6-1
CASRIRDRATDTQYF
TGTGCCAGCAGGATCCGGGACAGGGCGACAGATACGCAGTATTTT
>NA|NA|TRBJ1-5|TRBV7-2
CAATGPQPQHF
TGTGCCGCTACAGGGCCTCAGCCCCAGCATTTT
>NA|NA|TRBJ2-2|TRBV9
CASSVEPGELFF
TGTGCCAGCAGCGTAGAGCCCGGGGAGCTGTTTTTT
>NA|TRBD2|TRBJ2-5|TRBV6-5
CASTEVAGGRETQYF
TGTGCCAGCACGGAGGTAGCGGGGGGCCGGGAGACCCAGTACTTC
>few|TRBD2|TRBJ2-7|TRBV5-4
CASSLSPSGNYEQYF
TGTGCCAGCAGCTTATCGCCTAGCGGGAACTACGAGCAGTACTTC
>NA|NA|TRBJ1-1|TRBV9
CASSSRGTVNTEAFF
TGTGCCAGCAGCTCGAGGGGGACGGTGAACACTGAAGCTTTCTTT
>NA|TRBD1|TRBJ1-1|TRBV19
CASSIFAGGMNTEAFF
TGTGCCAGTAGTATTTTCGCAGGGGGGATGAACACTGAAGCTTTCTTT
>NA|TRBD1|TRBJ1-2|TRBV7-3
CASSFRQGDGYTF
TGTGCCAGCAGCTTCCGACAGGGAGATGGCTACACCTTC
>NA|NA|TRBJ2-3|TRBV6-5
CASSYSRRPDTQYF
TGTGCCAGCAGTTACTCTCGGCGGCCTGATACGCAGTATTTT
>once|NA|TRBJ1-2|TRBV7-2
CASSYTGHYGYTF
TGTGCCAGCAGCTACACAGGGCACTATGGCTACACCTTC
>few|TRBD2|TRBJ2-1|TRBV2
CASSLAGNNNEQFF
TGTGCCAGCAGTCTAGCGGGGAATAACAATGAGCAGTTCTTC
>NA|NA|TRBJ1-3|TRBV7-6
CASSPGLLSSGNTIYF
TGTGCCAGCAGTCCCGGACTCCTGAGCTCTGGAAACACCATATATTTT
>once|TRBD1|TRBJ2-7|TRBV4-1
CASSPRTGEAYEQYF
TGCGCCAGCAGCCCACGGACAGGGGAGGCGTACGAGCAGTACTTC
>NA|TRBD1|TRBJ1-4|TRBV2
CASSDDRGGRGEKLFF
TGTGCCAGCAGTGACGACAGGGGGGGAAGAGGTGAAAAACTGTTTTTT
>NA|NA|TRBJ2-2|TRBV30
CAWRKGTGSTGELFF
TGTGCCTGGAGGAAGGGAACGGGGAGCACCGGGGAGCTGTTTTTT
>NA|TRBD2|TRBJ2-2|TRBV5-4
CASSQGASGGMNTGELFF
TGTGCCAGCAGCCAGGGCGCTAGCGGGGGGATGAACACCGGGGAGCTGTTTTTT
>NA|NA|TRBJ1-5|TRBV7-2
CASSLAGGNQPQHF
TGTGCCAGCAGCTTAGCGGGCGGCAATCAGCCCCAGCATTTT
>NA|TRBD2|TRBJ2-5|TRBV7-7
CASSLGGQETQYF
TGTGCTAGCAGCCTGGGAGGGCAAGAGACCCAGTACTTC
>NA|TRBD1|TRBJ1-5|TRBV6-1
CASRTTGVQPQHF
TGTGCCAGCAGGACAACAGGGGTTCAGCCCCAGCATTTT
>NA|NA|TRBJ2-7|TRBV7-2
CASSLVAGSSYEQYF
TGTGCCAGCAGCCTTGTGGCGGGGAGCTCCTACGAGCAGTACTTC
>NA|NA|TRBJ1-2|TRBV28
CASSLVVGEWTF
TGTGCCAGCAGTTTAGTAGTTGGAGAATGGACCTTC
>few|NA|TRBJ1-5|TRBV5-1
CASSLDSLNQPQHF
TGCGCCAGCAGCCTGGACAGCCTCAATCAGCCCCAGCATTTT
>NA|TRBD1|TRBJ1-1|TRBV29-1
CSAAPGGEATEAFF
TGCAGCGCCGCCCCAGGGGGCGAAGCCACTGAAGCTTTCTTT
>NA|TRBD1|TRBJ1-3|TRBV6-5
CASSYRDRGFPIYF
TGTGCCAGCAGTTACCGGGACAGGGGGTTTCCCATATATTTT
>NA|TRBD1|TRBJ1-1|TRBV11-1
CASSKDRVVTEAFF
TGTGCCAGCAGTAAAGACAGGGTGGTCACTGAAGCTTTCTTT
>NA|TRBD1|TRBJ1-6|TRBV11-2
CASSQRDRSSPLHF
TGTGCCAGCAGCCAGAGGGACAGAAGTTCACCCCTCCACTTT
>NA|TRBD1|TRBJ2-1|TRBV9
CASSPITGGNEQFF
TGTGCCAGCAGCCCGATAACAGGGGGCAATGAGCAGTTCTTC
>NA|NA|TRBJ1-1|TRBV9
CASSVGIGYRATGNTEAFF
TGTGCCAGCAGCGTAGGGATTGGCTACAGGGCCACCGGGAACACTGAAGCTTTCTTT
>NA|NA|TRBJ2-5|TRBV7-7
CASSLGHGGQETQYF
TGTGCTAGCAGCTTAGGGCACGGGGGCCAAGAGACCCAGTACTTC
>NA|NA|TRBJ1-2|TRBV10-2
CASSGTTVSYGYTF
TGCGCCAGCAGTGGGACAACCGTAAGCTATGGCTACACCTTC
>few|NA|TRBJ1-4|TRBV29-1
CSAGQFEKLFF
TGCAGCGCTGGACAGTTCGAAAAACTGTTTTTT
>once|NA|TRBJ2-1|TRBV1
CTSSQDWQGVSGYQYLCNEQFF
NA
>NA|NA|TRBJ2-3|TRBV9
CASSSPAGQAF
TGTGCCAGCAGCTCCCCGGCGGGGCAAGCTTTT
>few|TRBD1|TRBJ2-2|TRBV5-5
CASSLRQGAPGELFF
TGTGCCAGCAGCTTGAGACAGGGGGCGCCGGGGGAGCTGTTTTTT
>NA|TRBD1|TRBJ2-2|TRBV7-7
CASSLQGVTGELFF
TGTGCTAGCAGCCTACAGGGGGTCACCGGGGAGCTGTTTTTT
>NA|NA|TRBJ1-1|TRBV28
CASRVWGEDTEAFF
TGTGCCAGCAGGGTCTGGGGGGAGGACACTGAAGCTTTCTTT
>NA|TRBD1|TRBJ1-1|TRBV4-2
CASSLSITGGSGEAFF
TGTGCCAGCAGCCTGAGTATAACAGGGGGCAGTGGTGAAGCTTTCTTT
>NA|TRBD1|TRBJ2-7|TRBV19
CASSLLDGQAYEQYF
TGTGCCAGTAGTCTGCTAGACGGACAGGCCTACGAGCAGTACTTC
>NA|TRBD1|TRBJ1-6|TRBV5-1
CASSPTRAGGGNSPLHF
TGCGCCAGCAGCCCGACCCGGGCAGGGGGTGGCAATTCACCCCTCCACTTT